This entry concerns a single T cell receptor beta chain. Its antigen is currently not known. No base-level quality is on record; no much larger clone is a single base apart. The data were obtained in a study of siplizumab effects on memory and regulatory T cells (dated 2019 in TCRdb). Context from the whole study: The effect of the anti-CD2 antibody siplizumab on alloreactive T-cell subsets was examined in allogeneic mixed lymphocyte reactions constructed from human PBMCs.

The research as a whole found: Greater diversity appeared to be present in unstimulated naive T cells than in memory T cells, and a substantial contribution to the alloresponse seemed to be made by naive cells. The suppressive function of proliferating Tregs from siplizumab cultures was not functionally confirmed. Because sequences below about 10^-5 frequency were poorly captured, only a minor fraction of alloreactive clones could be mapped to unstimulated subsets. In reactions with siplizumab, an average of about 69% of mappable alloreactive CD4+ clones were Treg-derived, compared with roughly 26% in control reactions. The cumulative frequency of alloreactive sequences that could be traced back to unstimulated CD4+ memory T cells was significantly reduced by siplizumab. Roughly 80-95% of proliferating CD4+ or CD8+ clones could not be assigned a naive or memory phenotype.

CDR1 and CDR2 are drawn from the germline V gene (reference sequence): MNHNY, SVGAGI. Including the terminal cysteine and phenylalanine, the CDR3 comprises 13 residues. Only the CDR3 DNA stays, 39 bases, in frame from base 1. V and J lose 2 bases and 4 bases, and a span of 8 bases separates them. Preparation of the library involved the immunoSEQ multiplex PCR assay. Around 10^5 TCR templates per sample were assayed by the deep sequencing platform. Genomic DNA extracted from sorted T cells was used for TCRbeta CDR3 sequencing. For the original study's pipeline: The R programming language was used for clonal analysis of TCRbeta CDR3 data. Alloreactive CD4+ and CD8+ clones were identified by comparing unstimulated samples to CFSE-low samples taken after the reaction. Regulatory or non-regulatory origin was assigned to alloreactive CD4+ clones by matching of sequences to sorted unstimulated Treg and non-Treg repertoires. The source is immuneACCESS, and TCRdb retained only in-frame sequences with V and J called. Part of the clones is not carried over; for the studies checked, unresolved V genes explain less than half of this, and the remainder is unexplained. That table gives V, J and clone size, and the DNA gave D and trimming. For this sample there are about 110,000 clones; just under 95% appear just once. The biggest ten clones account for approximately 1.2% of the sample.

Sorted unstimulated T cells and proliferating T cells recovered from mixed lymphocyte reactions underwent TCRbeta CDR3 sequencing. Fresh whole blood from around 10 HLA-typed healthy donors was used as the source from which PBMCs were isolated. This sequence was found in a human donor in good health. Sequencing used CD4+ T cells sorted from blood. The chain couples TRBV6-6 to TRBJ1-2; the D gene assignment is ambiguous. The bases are TGTGCCAGCAGTTACGGCAACCCCTATGGCTACACCTTC. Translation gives CASSYGNPYGYTF.